This T cell receptor (beta chain) came from a study of human T cells and chemical hapten exposure. Study-wide background: In the approximately 24-week study, patients were dosed weekly with diphenylcyclopropenone on the scalp throughout. The variation in per-sample TCR yields arose mainly from small differences in pooled library volumes.

TCRdb reanalysed the RACE reads using MiXCR and keeps one entry per CDR3 protein. The data contain 50,000 or so distinct CDR3 sequences, 9.3% of them singletons. Germline V gene sequence: CDR1 SGHTA, CDR2 FQGNSA. The CDR3 consists of 17 residues. V was clipped by 0 bases and J by 4 bases; unmatched bases: 12. This clonotype was counted many times. Its antigen is unidentified. Broader study findings: No shift was seen in TCRs above 1 in 1000 frequency with DPC sensitization.

The time point denotes: patch test 1, 2 weeks after DPC sensitization. Treatment defined: therapeutic diphenylcyclopropenone sensitization with weekly scalp DPC. The starting material was whole blood, obtained in connection with sensitization to the hapten diphenylcyclopropenone (DPC). The TCR originated in a woman aged 50 to 60 with alopecia areata. Some clones in this sample may be carry-over from other donors' samples. V is TRBV7-2 and J is TRBJ2-7; 7 nucleotides align to TRBD1. The CDR3 protein is CASSLASSRDSRYEQYF. In DNA form, the CDR3 reads TGTGCCAGCAGCTTAGCGTCCTCCCGGGACAGCCGTTACGAGCAGTACTTC.